This TCR beta chain was sequenced in a study of OX40 agonist ivuxolimab in advanced cancers. Looking at the study overall: Eligibility rules accepted prior anti-PD-1, anti-PD-L1 or anti-CTLA-4 therapy, and 30% to 40% had some. Study conclusions and caveats: Blood T cells, both CD4+ and CD8+, expanded clonally by week 6 at 0.1 to 3.0 mg/kg. Averaged across samples, CD8+ T cells carried more expanded clones than CD4+ did.

Germline values: CDR1 SGDLS, CDR2 YYNGEE. V lost 1 base and J lost 8, with 19 bases in between. This CDR3 comprises 16 residues. Peripheral blood came from all dose cohorts at three timepoints. Turning to this clone: No antigen is known for it.

Data came from immunoSEQ multiplex PCR; TCRdb stores just in-frame clones and leaves some out. The sample lists tens of thousands of clones, just over 85% occurring once. The receptor's source is an adult with an advanced solid tumor such as melanoma, head and neck, liver or kidney cancer. The gene calls are TRBV9 and TRBJ2-4; tentative D call: TRBD2 (7 bases). Sequenced here: CD4+ or CD8+ T cells sorted from blood, sampled in a trial of the OX40 agonist ivuxolimab. CDR3 coding DNA: TGTGCCAGCAGCGTAAAAGGGGGAGGGATGATGGACATTCAGTACTTC. Its protein is CASSVKGGGMMDIQYF.